This T cell receptor (beta chain) was observed in a study of cytomegalovirus exposure and HLA in healthy donors. For the study at large: The same platform as the roughly 700 first-cohort repertoires was used for the 90 to 150 validation repertoires, a later analysis reported.

General observations from the study: Investigators reported 150 to 200 TCR beta chains as tied to cytomegalovirus.

The CDR3 runs to 15 residues. V lost 5 bases and J lost 7; bases outside the gene matches: 6. The V gene's germline CDR1 is SGHNT and CDR2 YYREEE (reference sequence). The method was immunoSEQ multiplex PCR; TCRdb's version includes in-frame clones alone and lacks a portion of them. The sample records about 190,000 clones, about 84% being singletons. Notes on this clone: Its cognate antigen is unknown.

The source of this sequence is a woman in her late teens or twenties in good health and CMV-seronegative. The sequenced material came from PBMCs. The rearrangement links TRBV5-4 to TRBJ1-6, with TRBD1 matching 10 bases. This chain's CDR3 is CASRPPGQGNSPLHF. The CDR3 DNA reads TGTGCCAGCAGACCTCCGGGACAGGGGAATTCACCCCTCCACTTT.